Below are 10 T cell receptor beta chains sequenced from a single sample in a study of metastatic and nonmetastatic thyroid tumors. From the PCR reads, TCRdb re-called clones with MiXCR. The data show 35,000 to 40,000 clones, around 26% seen once. No patient received treatment before thyroid surgery. Sequencing was done on a sample of blood. The receptors originated from a female donor with papillary thyroid cancer or a benign thyroid nodule (not recorded which). Some clones in this sample may be carry-over from other donors' samples.

The chain recombines TRBV27 with TRBJ2-1; 7 nucleotides line up with TRBD2. V lost 6 bases and J lost 1; bases outside the gene matches: 3. CDR1 and CDR2 (germline): MNHEY, SMNVEV (reference sequence). The CDR3 loop spans 14 amino acids. The CDR3 DNA sequence: TGTGCCAGCAGACATAGCGGGTCCTACAATGAGCAGTTCTTC. Translation: CASRHSGSYNEQFF.

This clone was recorded at least ten times. The V gene is TRBV7-3, the J gene TRBJ1-5, with D unresolved. V gave up 2 bases and J gave up 3 bases, with 5 bases separating them. CDR3 length: 13 residues. Germline V gene sequence: CDR1 SGHTA, CDR2 FQGTGA. The CDR3 region is CASSLGVNQPQHF. DNA of the CDR3: TGTGCCAGCAGCTTAGGCGTCAATCAGCCCCAGCATTTT.

Many counts were recorded for this clone. The chain's CDR3 is CASSGTSSDTQYF. The DNA for the CDR3 is TGTGCCAGCAGTGGAACTAGCTCAGATACGCAGTATTTT. The chain uses TRBV6-4 and TRBJ2-3, with a possible D match to TRBD2 (6 bases). This CDR3 has 13 amino acids. The V end was cut by 4 bases, the J end by 4 bases, with 9 bases between. Germline values: CDR1 MRHNA, CDR2 SNTAGT.

This clone was seen many times. The V and J genes are TRBV7-3 and TRBJ2-7; 11 bases line up with TRBD2. The CDR3 loop spans 15 amino acids. The V gene end was trimmed by 1 base and the J gene end by 2 bases; junction bases not matched to a gene: 1. In germline, CDR1 is SGHTA, CDR2 FQGTGA. The CDR3 DNA is TGTGCCAGCAGCTTAAGGACTAGCGGGCCCTACGAGCAGTACTTC. Translated, it gives CASSLRTSGPYEQYF.

The V gene is TRBV2, the J gene TRBJ1-6; a possible D gene is TRBD1 (5 bases). The CDR3 spans 13 residues. Germline V lookup: CDR1 SNHLY, CDR2 FYNNEI. V gave up 6 bases and J gave up 10 bases, with 13 bases separating them. This chain's CDR3 is CASRGQGDSPLHF. CDR3 nucleotide sequence: TGTGCCAGCAGGGGTCAGGGTGACTCACCCCTCCACTTT.

Details on this clone: The germline gene is not matched at one end of the junction; a read error may be the cause. This sequence joins TRBV7-3 and TRBJ2-2; TRBD1 matches at 7 bases. CDR1 is SGHTA and CDR2 is FQGTGA in the germline V gene. The CDR3 loop spans 14 amino acids. The CDR3 sequence is CANSRGQPGGELFF. The DNA for the CDR3 is TGTGCCAACAGCCGGGGACAGCCCGGAGGTGAGCTGTTTTTT. Supplemented by reference TRBV7-3 and TRBJ2-2, the full variable domain reads GAGVSQTPSNKVTEKGKYVELRCDPISGHTALYWYRQSLGQGPEFLIYFQGTGAADDSGLPNDRFFAVRPEGSVSTLKIQRTERGDSAVYLCANSRGQPGGELFFGEGSRLTVL.

This clone was counted many times. A much larger clone lies one base from this, so it may be a read error. Likely a read error: the CDR3 ends without its conserved phenylalanine or tryptophan. This chain connects TRBV5-6 to TRBJ2-7; perhaps TRBD2 as D (6 bases). The germline V gene encodes CDR1 SGHDT and CDR2 YYEEEE. The CDR3 loop spans 14 amino acids. V was shortened by 0 bases and J by 2 bases, with 9 bases between the two germline ends. CDR3 nucleotides: TGTGCCAGCAGCTTGGGGGACTTGGCCTACGAGCAGTACCTC. Protein: CASSLGDLAYEQYL.

This clone was observed many times. This rearrangement joins TRBV5-4 to TRBJ1-3; no firm D call. The germline gives CDR1 SGHNT, CDR2 YYREEE (reference sequence). The V end was cut by 3 bases, the J end by 4 bases, with 17 bases between. There are 16 residues in the CDR3. The CDR3 reads CASSYTGLVSGNTIYF. As DNA, the CDR3 is TGTGCCAGCAGCTACACCGGGCTCGTATCCGGAAACACCATATATTTT.

This clone was observed at least ten times. Being one base from a much bigger clone, this may be a read error. This chain connects TRBV6-1 to TRBJ1-1; D gene ambiguous. Germline CDR1 reads MNHNS; CDR2 reads SASEGT. The CDR3 sequence is 14 residues long. The V and J ends lost 5 bases and 4 bases respectively, with 14 bases between them. The CDR3 region has the DNA TGTGCCAGCAGTCACGGACGGACCCTCACTGAAGCTTTCTTT. Its translation is CASSHGRTLTEAFF.

About this clone: At one boundary the junction diverges from the germline segment, which might be a read error. Other DNA sequences of this sample code for an identical CDR3. The chain couples TRBV18 to TRBJ2-5; D uncertain. This CDR3 comprises 15 residues. In germline, CDR1 is KGHSH, CDR2 LQKENI. The chain's CDR3 is CASSPPSGARETQYF. The CDR3 nucleotides are TGTGCCAGCTCGCCACCCTCGGGCGCGCGGGAGACCCAGTACTTC.